The 16 T cell receptor beta chains below were found in one sample sequenced in a study of graft-versus-host responses after intestinal transplantation. Clones were read by immunoSEQ multiplex PCR, and TCRdb kept only the in-frame ones, dropping some. The sample includes about 120,000 clones, about 92% of them seen just once. No antigen has been identified for these receptors. Specimen: unstimulated CD4+ T cells sorted from spleen or lymph node cells, collected before transplant. All receptors derive from a human donor who was the organ donor for an intestinal transplant.

The chain combines TRBV28 with TRBJ1-1; D unclear. Germline CDR1 reads MDHEN; CDR2 reads SYDVKM. Trimming took 6 bases from V and 4 from J, leaving 15 bases between them. The CDR3 covers 14 residues. The chain's CDR3 is CASSLPDSGTEAFF. CDR3 DNA sequence: TGTGCCAGCAGCCTTCCCGATTCGGGCACTGAAGCTTTCTTT.

V and J are TRBV7-2 and TRBJ2-1, with 10 bases identical to TRBD2. J gave up 7 bases and V 2 bases, and 5 bases lay outside the gene matches. This CDR3 comprises 15 residues. In germline, CDR1 is SGHTA, CDR2 FQGNSA. CDR3 sequence: CASSLLTSGTNEQFF. The CDR3 coding sequence is TGTGCCAGCAGCTTACTTACTAGCGGGACAAATGAGCAGTTCTTC.

The V gene is TRBV5-6, the J gene TRBJ2-3; no reliable D call. Deletions cut 2 bases from V and 5 bases from J, with 9 bases between. Per germline, CDR1 SGHDT and CDR2 YYEEEE. The CDR3 is 13 residues long. DNA for the CDR3: TGTGCCAGCAGCTTCACGGGCGAAGATACGCAGTATTTT. Protein product: CASSFTGEDTQYF.

This chain links TRBV6-5 with TRBJ2-1; D unresolved. CDR3 size: 13 residues. Germline V gene sequence: CDR1 MNHEY, CDR2 SVGAGI. The ends were cut back, 7 bases at V and 5 bases at J, with 12 bases in the middle. CDR3 in DNA: TGTGCCAGCAAGGGCTCCGGTCACAATGAGCAGTTCTTC. Residues: CASKGSGHNEQFF.

The rearrangement uses TRBV6-5 and TRBJ1-2; D unresolved. Trimming took off 4 bases at V and 5 bases at J, with 14 bases between the two ends. The germline V gene encodes CDR1 MNHEY and CDR2 SVGAGI. The CDR3 runs to 14 residues. The DNA for the CDR3 is TGTGCCAGCAGTTTCCAGAGGATTTCATATGGCTACACCTTC. It translates to CASSFQRISYGYTF.

The V call is TRBV29-1, the J call TRBJ1-3; D possibly corresponds to TRBD1 (5 bases). From germline, CDR1 is SQVTM and CDR2 ANQGSEA. V shed 6 bases and J shed 2 bases, with 11 bases lying between them. This CDR3 spans 13 amino acids. DNA of the CDR3: TGCAGCGTGACAGTTTCTACTGGAAACACCATATATTTT. Translated, it gives CSVTVSTGNTIYF.

This clone appeared a single time. V and J are TRBV28 and TRBJ2-1, with 14 bases matching TRBD2. V shed 7 bases and J 7 bases; nucleotides not matched to a gene: 6. The germline gives CDR1 MDHEN, CDR2 SYDVKM. The CDR3 spans 15 residues. The CDR3 sequence is CASTRGLAGANEQFF. The CDR3 nucleotides are TGTGCCAGCACCCGGGGACTAGCGGGAGCAAATGAGCAGTTCTTC.

The chain employs TRBV7-9 and TRBJ2-1; D is possibly TRBD1 or TRBD2 (6 bases each). Germline CDR1 SEHNR, CDR2 FQNEAQ (reference sequence). The CDR3 runs to 17 residues. Trimming cost V 5 bases and J 6 bases, with 23 bases left between them. The CDR3, as DNA: TGTGCCAGCAGCCGCCTCGGCGGGACATCTACCCTCAATGAGCAGTTCTTC. Protein: CASSRLGGTSTLNEQFF.

In its sample, this clone was seen once. This chain joins TRBV15 and TRBJ2-3, with 9 nucleotides matching TRBD1. The CDR3 is 16 residues long. Germline CDR1 is LNHNV and CDR2 is YYDKDF (reference sequence). Trimming removed 2 bases from V and 2 bases from J; junction bases left unmatched: 5. The CDR3 protein is CATSRTGTGLTDTQYF. CDR3 nucleotide sequence: TGTGCCACCAGCAGAACCGGGACAGGGCTCACAGATACGCAGTATTTT. The whole variable domain, remainder taken from reference TRBV15 and TRBJ2-3, is DAMVIQNPRYQVTQFGKPVTLSCSQTLNHNVMYWYQQKSSQAPKLLFHYYDKDFNNEADTPDNFQSRRPNTSFCFLDIRSPGLGDTAMYLCATSRTGTGLTDTQYFGPGTRLTVL.

This clone was recorded only once. The rearrangement uses TRBV6-1 and TRBJ2-5, with 7 bases identical to TRBD1. Germline CDR1 and CDR2: MNHNS and SASEGT. V was clipped by 6 bases and J by 5 bases; unmatched bases: 6. This CDR3 has 13 residues. The CDR3 nucleotides read TGTGCCAGCAGGATAACAGGGGAGGAGACCCAGTACTTC. It yields the protein CASRITGEETQYF.

This clone occurred once. At one end the junction does not follow the germline gene, possibly because of a read error. The chain has TRBV15 and TRBJ2-7, with 10 bases identical to TRBD1. Germline V gene data show CDR1 as LNHNV and CDR2 as YYDKDF (reference sequence). The CDR3 is made up of 14 amino acids. Here the CDR3 reads CATSRGQGEDEQYF. As DNA, the CDR3 is TGTGCCACCAGTAGAGGACAGGGGGAAGACGAGCAGTACTTC. The variable domain in full, with the rest retrieved from reference TRBV15 and TRBJ2-7, is DAMVIQNPRYQVTQFGKPVTLSCSQTLNHNVMYWYQQKSSQAPKLLFHYYDKDFNNEADTPDNFQSRRPNTSFCFLDIRSPGLGDTAMYLCATSRGQGEDEQYFGPGTRLTVT.

This clone was detected only a few times. This sequence joins TRBV19 and TRBJ2-6; 14 nucleotides align to TRBD2. The trim removed 4 bases at V and 2 bases at J, leaving 1 base unmatched. This CDR3 comprises 17 residues. Germline loops: CDR1 LNHDA, CDR2 SQIVND (reference sequence). CDR3 in amino acids: CASSRLAGGPGANVLTF. The DNA for the CDR3 is TGTGCCAGTAGTAGACTAGCGGGAGGGCCTGGGGCCAACGTCCTGACTTTC.

This clone has a handful of counts. The chain links TRBV6-6 to TRBJ1-3, with D unresolved. With 2 bases removed from V and 0 bases from J, the gap between germline ends came to 11 bases. CDR3 length: 16 residues. Per the germline V gene, CDR1 is MNHNY and CDR2 is SVGAGI (reference sequence). For the CDR3, the DNA is TGTGCCAGCAGTTACGCAGGCTCCCTCTCTGGAAACACCATATATTTT. Translating gives CASSYAGSLSGNTIYF.

CDR3 in amino acids: CASSPGSYNEQFF. The CDR3 coding sequence is TGTGCCAGCAGCCCGGGCTCCTACAATGAGCAGTTCTTC. The chain joins TRBV13 to TRBJ2-1; D not certain. Per the germline V gene, CDR1 is PRHDT and CDR2 is FYEKMQ (reference sequence). The V gene lost 5 bases and the J gene lost 0 bases, with 5 bases spanning the gap. There are 13 residues in the CDR3.

This chain joins TRBV10-3 and TRBJ2-7, with TRBD1 matching over 10 bases. The germline V gene encodes CDR1 ENHRY and CDR2 SYGVKD. The CDR3 runs to 18 residues. Trimming took 4 bases from V and 0 from J; bases not matched to a gene: 12. CDR3 residues: CAISGRDRGRVDSYEQYF. CDR3 in DNA: TGTGCCATCAGTGGCCGGGACAGGGGAAGGGTAGACTCCTACGAGCAGTACTTC.

This chain links TRBV7-9 with TRBJ2-7, with D tentatively TRBD2 (7 bases). CDR1 SEHNR and CDR2 FQNEAQ come from the germline V gene (reference sequence). This CDR3 comprises 18 residues. Trimming shortened V by 2 bases and J by 0 bases, and 20 bases separated the two germline ends. CDR3 sequence reads: CASSLKGGAGPGSYEQYF. The CDR3 nucleotides read TGTGCCAGCAGCTTAAAGGGGGGGGCAGGGCCCGGCTCCTACGAGCAGTACTTC.